The 20 T cell receptor beta chains given below trace back to one sample, sequenced in a study of CD8 T cells in ankylosing spondylitis. Whole-study results and caveats: Seemingly characteristic of ankylosing spondylitis blood was a TCR beta motif consisting of eight highly homologous variants.

TCRdb ran MiXCR on the 5' RACE reads and lists one entry per CDR3 protein. The table shows roughly 490,000 distinct CDR3 sequences, with roughly 5.2% occurring only once. No antigen has been assigned to these receptors. Sequenced: blood, either unsorted or a sorted T cell fraction (not recorded which). These receptors were obtained from a male donor with ankylosing spondylitis.

Ten or more counts support this clonotype. The chain is built from TRBV12-3 or TRBV12-4 and TRBJ1-1; D may be TRBD1 (5 bases). V lost 2 bases and J 4 bases, leaving 14 bases between the germline ends. The CDR3 is made up of 15 amino acids. The CDR3 reads CASSLNPGQGTEAFF. Written as DNA, the CDR3 is TGTGCCAGCAGTTTAAATCCGGGTCAGGGCACTGAAGCTTTCTTT.

This clonotype was seen ten or more times. The V call is TRBV9, the J call TRBJ1-2; the match to TRBD1 covers 7 bases. CDR1 and CDR2 from the germline V gene are SGDLS and YYNGEE. This CDR3 comprises 15 residues. The ends lost 3 bases at V and 2 bases at J; junction bases unmatched: 7. The CDR3 region has the DNA TGTGCCAGCAGCGCCCGACCGGGACAGAACTATGGCTACACCTTC. Translated: CASSARPGQNYGYTF.

This clonotype was recorded many times. The chain uses TRBV20-1 and TRBJ1-2; D ambiguous. The CDR3 sequence is 15 residues long. Germline V CDR1 and CDR2: DFQATT, SNEGSKA (reference sequence). Trimming cost V 5 bases and J 4 bases, with 20 bases left between them. The DNA of the CDR3 is TGCAGTGCTCAAGATACCATCCCGGCGGGCTATGGCTACACCTTC. Its translation: CSAQDTIPAGYGYTF.

This clonotype was detected many times. The gene calls are TRBV7-2 and TRBJ1-2; no definite D call. Trimming took off 1 base at V and 3 bases at J, with 6 bases between the two ends. CDR3 length equals 13 residues. Germline CDR1 is SGHTA and CDR2 is FQGNSA. The CDR3 loop reads CASSLGTHYGYTF. CDR3 nucleotide sequence: TGTGCCAGCAGCTTAGGGACCCACTATGGCTACACCTTC.

This clonotype was seen at least ten times. V gene TRBV2 combines with J gene TRBJ2-1, with 8 bases lining up with TRBD1. The V segment lost 7 bases and the J segment 6 bases; nucleotides outside the gene matches: 11. There are 15 residues in the CDR3. Germline CDR1 SNHLY, CDR2 FYNNEI. The CDR3 sequence: CASKIGQGRGNEQFF. As DNA, the CDR3 is TGTGCCAGCAAAATAGGACAGGGTCGAGGCAATGAGCAGTTCTTC.

This clonotype showed up many times. The CDR3 coding sequence is TGTGCCAGCAGTCTAGTCGGTCCCATGGCCAAAAACATTCAGTACTTC. This gives the protein CASSLVGPMAKNIQYF. The V call is TRBV6-5, the J call TRBJ2-4; no clear D gene. This CDR3 comprises 16 residues. CDR1 is MNHEY and CDR2 is SVGAGI in the germline V gene. V gave up 5 bases and J gave up 1 base, with 15 bases separating them.

This clonotype was seen at least ten times. The V and J genes are TRBV5-6 and TRBJ2-3, with TRBD2 identical over 7 bases. Trimming at V came to 6 bases and at J to 7 bases, leaving 11 bases not matched to a gene. The CDR3 runs 14 residues. The germline CDR1 and CDR2 sequences are SGHDT and YYEEEE. The CDR3 here is CASTWAGAPHTQYF. For the CDR3, the DNA is TGTGCCAGCACATGGGCGGGAGCTCCCCATACGCAGTATTTT.

There are a few counts of this clonotype. The chain combines TRBV20-1 with TRBJ2-7; D may be TRBD1 or TRBD2 (6 bases each). This CDR3 contains 15 residues. Germline-derived CDR1 and CDR2 are DFQATT and SNEGSKA (reference sequence). The V and J ends lost 6 bases and 7 bases respectively, with 25 bases between them. Written as DNA, the CDR3 is TGCAGTGCAAGACGGGGGCAGTCGGACCTGGGAGAGCAGTACTTC. As protein: CSARRGQSDLGEQYF.

This clonotype was seen many times. The chain links TRBV20-1 to TRBJ2-7; weak D call: TRBD1 (5 bases). Per the germline V gene, CDR1 is DFQATT and CDR2 is SNEGSKA (reference sequence). The CDR3 totals 12 residues. The V gene lost 5 bases and the J gene lost 6 bases, with 14 bases spanning the gap. The CDR3 sequence: CSASRVSLEQYF. CDR3 DNA sequence: TGCAGTGCTTCCAGGGTCTCCCTCGAGCAGTACTTC.

This chain uses TRBV19 with TRBJ2-7; 9 bases align to TRBD1. Germline V gene data show CDR1 as LNHDA and CDR2 as SQIVND (reference sequence). With 6 bases clipped from V and 5 bases from J, the junction kept 5 bases outside the gene matches. This CDR3 spans 13 amino acids. CDR3: CASSRDRAHEQYF. The DNA for the CDR3 is TGTGCCAGTAGCAGGGACAGGGCCCACGAGCAGTACTTC. Looking up the rest from reference TRBV19 and TRBJ2-7 gives the full variable domain: DGGITQSPKYLFRKEGQNVTLSCEQNLNHDAMYWYRQDPGQGLRLIYYSQIVNDFQKGDIAEGYSVSREKKESFPLTVTSAQKNPTAFYLCASSRDRAHEQYFGPGTRLTVT.

This clonotype has a count of ten or more. The chain employs TRBV20-1 and TRBJ2-7, with D maybe TRBD1 (6 bases). The CDR3 covers 14 residues. Germline lookup yields CDR1 DFQATT and CDR2 SNEGSKA (reference sequence). The germline V and J ends were trimmed by 5 bases and 1 base, with 15 bases remaining between them. CDR3 sequence (DNA): TGCAGTGCTCACAACAGGCAGGGGTCCTACGAGCAGTACTTC. Amino acids: CSAHNRQGSYEQYF.

In its sample, this clonotype was seen many times. The rearrangement joins TRBV7-2 to TRBJ2-7; 8 bases agree with TRBD2. Trimming cost V 3 bases and J 5 bases; bases outside gene matches: 9. The germline V gene has CDR1 SGHTA and CDR2 FQGNSA. The CDR3 covers 15 residues. The CDR3 here is CASSLVAGQRNEQYF. The CDR3 DNA reads as TGTGCCAGCAGCTTGGTAGCGGGGCAAAGGAACGAGCAGTACTTC.

The chain has TRBV18 and TRBJ2-1, with 11 bases lining up with TRBD2. The ends lost 2 bases at V and 8 bases at J; junction bases unmatched: 2. Germline V CDR1 and CDR2: KGHSH, LQKENI. The CDR3 totals 14 residues. The CDR3 protein is CASSPTSGSDEQFF. The CDR3 DNA sequence: TGTGCCAGCTCACCAACTAGCGGGAGCGATGAGCAGTTCTTC.

Ten or more counts support this clonotype. V and J are TRBV7-2 and TRBJ1-1; 7 nucleotides line up with TRBD1. The germline gives CDR1 SGHTA, CDR2 FQGNSA. J was trimmed by 3 bases and V by 1 base; bases with no gene match: 5. The CDR3 runs 15 residues. CDR3 loop: CASSLVGQGDTEAFF. CDR3 bases: TGTGCCAGCAGCTTAGTAGGGCAGGGGGACACTGAAGCTTTCTTT.

This clonotype was observed many times. The chain combines TRBV29-1 with TRBJ2-7; no reliable D call. Germline loops: CDR1 SQVTM, CDR2 ANQGSEA. Trimming removed 3 bases from V and 6 bases from J, with 9 bases in between. The CDR3 spans 11 residues. CDR3: CSVDDRVEQYF. The CDR3, as DNA: TGCAGCGTTGACGACCGGGTCGAGCAGTACTTC.

The table lists this clonotype with many counts. The V call is TRBV15, the J call TRBJ2-2, with a possible D match to TRBD1 (6 bases). The CDR3 has 14 amino acids. V shed 0 bases and J shed 6 bases, with 8 bases lying between them. CDR1 and CDR2 from the germline V gene are LNHNV and YYDKDF (reference sequence). The CDR3: CATSRDRTAGELFF. DNA for the CDR3: TGTGCCACCAGCAGAGATAGGACAGCCGGGGAGCTGTTTTTT.

This clonotype came up a few times. The CDR3 protein is CASSFPGLLSGDTEAFF. CDR3 sequence (DNA): TGTGCCAGCAGTTTCCCGGGACTCCTCTCAGGGGACACTGAAGCTTTCTTT. This sequence joins TRBV6-2 or TRBV6-3 and TRBJ1-1; TRBD1 might be the D (6 bases). The CDR3 runs to 17 residues. Germline CDR1 reads MNHEY; CDR2 reads SVGEGT. V lost 4 bases and J 3 bases, leaving 21 bases between the germline ends.

The table lists this clonotype with a few counts. The gene calls are TRBV7-3 and TRBJ1-2; D is undetermined. Germline V lookup: CDR1 SGHTA, CDR2 FQGTGA. V dropped 1 base and J dropped 8 bases, with 11 bases sitting between them. CDR3 length: 13 amino acids. CDR3 residues: CASSLIGGGGYTF. The DNA for the CDR3 is TGTGCCAGCAGCTTAATAGGTGGAGGAGGCTACACCTTC.

This clonotype was detected ten times or more. The chain joins TRBV5-1 to TRBJ2-1; no clear D gene. Looked up from germline, CDR1 is SGHRS and CDR2 is YFSETQ. V gave up 2 bases and J gave up 0 bases, with 6 bases separating them. The CDR3 is 14 amino acids. CDR3 in amino acids: CASSFGSSYNEQFF. In DNA form, the CDR3 reads TGCGCCAGCAGCTTCGGGTCCTCCTACAATGAGCAGTTCTTC.

Ten or more counts support this clonotype. The V gene is TRBV20-1, the J gene TRBJ2-7; D remains unclear. CDR1 and CDR2 from the germline V gene are DFQATT and SNEGSKA (reference sequence). CDR3 length: 13 amino acids. V was clipped by 5 bases and J by 4 bases, with 15 bases between them. CDR3 bases: TGCAGTGCTGTTTCGCGGACCCCTTACGAGCAGTACTTC. This translates into CSAVSRTPYEQYF.